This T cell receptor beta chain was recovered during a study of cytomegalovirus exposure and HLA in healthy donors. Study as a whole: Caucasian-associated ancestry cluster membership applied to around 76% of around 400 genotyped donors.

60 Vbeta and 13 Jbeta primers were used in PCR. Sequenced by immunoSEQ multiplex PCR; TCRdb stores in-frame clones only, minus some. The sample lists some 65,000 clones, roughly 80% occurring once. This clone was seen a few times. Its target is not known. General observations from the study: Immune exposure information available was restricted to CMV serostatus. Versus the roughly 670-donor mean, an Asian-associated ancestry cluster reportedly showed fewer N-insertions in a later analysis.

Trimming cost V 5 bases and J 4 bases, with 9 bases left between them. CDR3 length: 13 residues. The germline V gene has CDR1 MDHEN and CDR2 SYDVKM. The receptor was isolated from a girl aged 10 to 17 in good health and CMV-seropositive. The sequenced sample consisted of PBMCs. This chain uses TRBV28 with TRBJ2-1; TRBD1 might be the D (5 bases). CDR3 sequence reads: CASSPRAYNEQFF. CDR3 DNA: TGTGCCAGCAGTCCCAGGGCGTACAATGAGCAGTTCTTC.